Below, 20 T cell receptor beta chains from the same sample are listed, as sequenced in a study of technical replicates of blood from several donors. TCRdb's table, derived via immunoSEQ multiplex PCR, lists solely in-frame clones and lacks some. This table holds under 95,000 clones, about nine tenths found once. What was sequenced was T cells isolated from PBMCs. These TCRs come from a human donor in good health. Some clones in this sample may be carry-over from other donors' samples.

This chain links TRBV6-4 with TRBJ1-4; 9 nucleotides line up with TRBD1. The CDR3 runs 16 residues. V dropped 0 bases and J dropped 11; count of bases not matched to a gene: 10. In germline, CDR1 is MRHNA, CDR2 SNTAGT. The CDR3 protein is CASSDSLSDRGWKLFF. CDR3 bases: TGTGCCAGCAGTGACTCTCTTTCGGACAGGGGTTGGAAACTGTTTTTT.

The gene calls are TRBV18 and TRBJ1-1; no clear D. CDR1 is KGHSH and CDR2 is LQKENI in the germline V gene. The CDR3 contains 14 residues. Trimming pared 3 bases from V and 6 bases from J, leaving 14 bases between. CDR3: CASSPVGGAPEAFF. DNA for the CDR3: TGTGCCAGCTCACCCGTCGGTGGAGCCCCTGAAGCTTTCTTT.

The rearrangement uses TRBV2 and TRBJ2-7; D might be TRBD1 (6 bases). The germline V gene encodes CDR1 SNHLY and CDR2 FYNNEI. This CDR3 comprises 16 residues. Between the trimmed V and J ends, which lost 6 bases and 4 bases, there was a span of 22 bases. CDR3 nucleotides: TGTGCCAGCAGAAACCCGGACAGCCAATTTCCTTACGAGCAGTACTTC. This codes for CASRNPDSQFPYEQYF.

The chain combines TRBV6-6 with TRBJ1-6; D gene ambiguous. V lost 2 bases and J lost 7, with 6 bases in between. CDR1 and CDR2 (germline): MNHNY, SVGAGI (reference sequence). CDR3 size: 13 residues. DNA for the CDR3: TGTGCCAGCAGTTACAGCCCAAATTCACCCCTCCACTTT. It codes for CASSYSPNSPLHF.

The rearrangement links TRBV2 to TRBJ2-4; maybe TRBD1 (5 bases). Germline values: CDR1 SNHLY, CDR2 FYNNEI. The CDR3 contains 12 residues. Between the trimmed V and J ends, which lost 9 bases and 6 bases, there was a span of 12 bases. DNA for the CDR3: TGTGCCAGTTCGACAGAACTAAACATTCAGTACTTC. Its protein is CASSTELNIQYF.

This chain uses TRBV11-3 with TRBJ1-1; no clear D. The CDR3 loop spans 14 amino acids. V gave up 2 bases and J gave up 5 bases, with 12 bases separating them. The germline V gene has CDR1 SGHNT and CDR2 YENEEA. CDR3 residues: CASSLSLAGTEAFF. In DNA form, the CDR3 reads TGTGCCAGCAGCTTATCGTTAGCGGGGACTGAAGCTTTCTTT.

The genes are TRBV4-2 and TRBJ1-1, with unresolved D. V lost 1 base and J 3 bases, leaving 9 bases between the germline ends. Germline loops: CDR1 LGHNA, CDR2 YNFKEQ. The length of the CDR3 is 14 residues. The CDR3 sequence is CASSQAGRDTEAFF. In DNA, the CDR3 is TGTGCCAGCAGCCAAGCTGGGAGAGACACTGAAGCTTTCTTT.

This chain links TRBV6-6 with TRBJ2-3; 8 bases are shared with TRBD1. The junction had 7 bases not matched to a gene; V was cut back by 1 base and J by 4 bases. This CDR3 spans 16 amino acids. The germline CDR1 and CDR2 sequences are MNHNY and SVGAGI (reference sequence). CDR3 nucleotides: TGTGCCAGCAGTTACTTGGACAGGGCCCTCGCAGATACGCAGTATTTT. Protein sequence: CASSYLDRALADTQYF.

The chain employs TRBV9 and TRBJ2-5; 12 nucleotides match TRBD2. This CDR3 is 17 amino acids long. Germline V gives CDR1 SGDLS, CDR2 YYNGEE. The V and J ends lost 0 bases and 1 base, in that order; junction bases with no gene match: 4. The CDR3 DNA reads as TGTGCCAGCAGCGTAGCTCTAGCGGGAGGGAGCCAAGAGACCCAGTACTTC. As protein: CASSVALAGGSQETQYF.

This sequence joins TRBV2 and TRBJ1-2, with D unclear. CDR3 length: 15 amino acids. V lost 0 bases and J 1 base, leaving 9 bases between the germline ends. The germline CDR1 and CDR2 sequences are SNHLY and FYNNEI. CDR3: CASSEALGHNYGYTF. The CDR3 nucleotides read TGTGCCAGCAGTGAAGCCCTGGGCCATAACTATGGCTACACCTTC. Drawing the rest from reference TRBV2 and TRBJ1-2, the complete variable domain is EPEVTQTPSHQVTQMGQEVILRCVPISNHLYFYWYRQILGQKVEFLVSFYNNEISEKSEIFDDQFSVERPDGSNFTLKIRSTKLEDSAMYFCASSEALGHNYGYTFGSGTRLTVV.

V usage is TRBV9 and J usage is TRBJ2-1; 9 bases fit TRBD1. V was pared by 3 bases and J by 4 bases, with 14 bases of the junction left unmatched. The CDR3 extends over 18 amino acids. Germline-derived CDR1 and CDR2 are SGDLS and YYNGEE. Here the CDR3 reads CASSAWGQGPSKYNEQFF. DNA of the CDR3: TGTGCCAGCAGCGCTTGGGGACAGGGCCCCTCAAAGTACAATGAGCAGTTCTTC.

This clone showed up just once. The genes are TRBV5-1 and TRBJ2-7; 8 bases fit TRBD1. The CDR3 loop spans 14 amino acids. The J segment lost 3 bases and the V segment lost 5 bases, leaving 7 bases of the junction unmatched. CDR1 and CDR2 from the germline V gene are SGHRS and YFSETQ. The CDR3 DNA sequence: TGCGCCAGCAGTTCCGGGACAGGCGACTACGAGCAGTACTTC. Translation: CASSSGTGDYEQYF.

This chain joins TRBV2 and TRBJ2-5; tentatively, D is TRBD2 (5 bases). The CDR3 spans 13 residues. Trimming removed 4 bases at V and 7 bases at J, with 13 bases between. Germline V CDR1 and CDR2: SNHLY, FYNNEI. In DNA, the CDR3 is TGTGCCAGCAGTGGGACCCCCGAGGGGACCCAGTACTTC. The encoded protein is CASSGTPEGTQYF.

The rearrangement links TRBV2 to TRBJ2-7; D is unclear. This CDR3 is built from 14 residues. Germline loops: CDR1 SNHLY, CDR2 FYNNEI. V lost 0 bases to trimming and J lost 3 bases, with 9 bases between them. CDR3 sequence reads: CASSEAYLHYEQYF. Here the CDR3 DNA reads TGTGCCAGCAGTGAAGCCTACCTTCACTACGAGCAGTACTTC.

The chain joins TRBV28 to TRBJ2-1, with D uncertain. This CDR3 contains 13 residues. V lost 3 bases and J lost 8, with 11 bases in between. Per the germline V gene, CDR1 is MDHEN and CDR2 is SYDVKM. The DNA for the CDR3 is TGTGCCAGCAGTTTGACCCAGGTACATGAGCAGTTCTTC. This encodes CASSLTQVHEQFF.

CDR3 coding DNA: TGTGCCAGCAGCCACTCACCGGGACAGGGGGCCGACGAGCAGTACTTC. As protein: CASSHSPGQGADEQYF. The chain links TRBV4-2 to TRBJ2-7, with 12 bases lining up with TRBD1. J lost 5 bases, V lost 3 bases, and 8 bases had no gene match. The CDR3 runs to 16 residues. Germline CDR1 reads LGHNA; CDR2 reads YNFKEQ.

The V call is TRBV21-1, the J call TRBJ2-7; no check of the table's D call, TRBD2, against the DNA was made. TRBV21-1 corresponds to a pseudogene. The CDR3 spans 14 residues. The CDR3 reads CASGERGPLEEQYF. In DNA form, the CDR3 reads TGTGCCAGCGGAGAGCGGGGCCCTCTTGAAGAGCAGTACTTC.

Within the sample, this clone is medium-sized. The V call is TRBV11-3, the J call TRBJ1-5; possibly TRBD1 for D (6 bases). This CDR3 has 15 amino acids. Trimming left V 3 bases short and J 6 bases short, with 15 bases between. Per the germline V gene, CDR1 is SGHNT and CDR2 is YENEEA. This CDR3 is CASSFRGGYCQPQHF. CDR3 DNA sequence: TGTGCCAGCAGCTTCAGAGGGGGATATTGTCAGCCCCAGCATTTT.

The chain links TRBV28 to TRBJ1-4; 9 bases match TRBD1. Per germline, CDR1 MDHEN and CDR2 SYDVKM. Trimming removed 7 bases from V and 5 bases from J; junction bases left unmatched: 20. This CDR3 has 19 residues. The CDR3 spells CASTPGTGLLSSLNEKLFF. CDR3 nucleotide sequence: TGTGCCAGCACCCCAGGGACAGGGCTTTTATCTTCGCTCAATGAAAAACTGTTTTTT.

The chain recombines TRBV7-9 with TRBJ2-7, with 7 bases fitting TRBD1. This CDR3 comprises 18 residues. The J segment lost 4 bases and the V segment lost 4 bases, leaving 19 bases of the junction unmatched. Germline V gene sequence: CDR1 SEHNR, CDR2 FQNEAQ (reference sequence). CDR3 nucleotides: TGTGCCAGCAGCTCGGTTCGGACAGGAGACAAATCGATATACGAGCAGTACTTC. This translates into CASSSVRTGDKSIYEQYF.